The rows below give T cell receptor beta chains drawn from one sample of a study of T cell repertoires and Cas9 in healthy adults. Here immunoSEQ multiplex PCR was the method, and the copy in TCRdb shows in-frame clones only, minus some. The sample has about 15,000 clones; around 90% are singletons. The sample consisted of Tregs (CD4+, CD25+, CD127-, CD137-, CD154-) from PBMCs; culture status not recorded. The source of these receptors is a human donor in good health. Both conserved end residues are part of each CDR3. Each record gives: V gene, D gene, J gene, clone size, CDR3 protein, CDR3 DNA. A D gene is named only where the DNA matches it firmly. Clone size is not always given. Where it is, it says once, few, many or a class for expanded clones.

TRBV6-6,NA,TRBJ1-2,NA,CASSRQEGSYGYTF,TGTGCCAGCAGTAGACAGGAGGGTAGCTATGGCTACACCTTC
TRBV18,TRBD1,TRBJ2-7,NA,CASSPSRTGGFYEQYF,TGTGCCAGCTCACCGTCTCGGACAGGGGGATTTTACGAGCAGTACTTC
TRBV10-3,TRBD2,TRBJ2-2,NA,CAIWGGSSELFF,TGTGCCATCTGGGGGGGGAGTTCGGAGCTGTTTTTT
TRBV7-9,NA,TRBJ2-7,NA,CASSLTRTASSYEQYF,TGTGCCAGCAGCTTAACCAGGACAGCGAGCTCCTACGAGCAGTACTTC
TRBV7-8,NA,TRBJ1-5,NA,CASSLAGYQPQHF,TGTGCCAGCAGCTTAGCGGGGTATCAGCCCCAGCATTTT
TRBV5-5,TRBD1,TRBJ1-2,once,CASSLGQRYGYTF,TGTGCCAGCAGCCTGGGACAGAGATATGGCTACACCTTC
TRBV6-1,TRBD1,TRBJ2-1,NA,CASRTGGGNEQFF,TGTGCCAGCCGGACAGGGGGAGGCAATGAGCAGTTCTTC
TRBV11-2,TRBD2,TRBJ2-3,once,CASSKLAGGPSDTQYF,TGTGCCAGCAGCAAACTAGCGGGGGGGCCCTCAGATACGCAGTATTTT
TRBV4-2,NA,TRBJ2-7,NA,CASSLGTHYEQYF,TGTGCCAGCAGCCTCGGAACTCACTACGAGCAGTACTTC
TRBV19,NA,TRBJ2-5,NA,CASSVGLELGETQYF,TGTGCCAGTAGTGTAGGCCTCGAACTGGGAGAGACCCAGTACTTC
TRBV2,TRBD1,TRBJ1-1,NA,CASNGQAGNTEAFF,TGTGCCAGCAACGGACAGGCGGGGAACACTGAAGCTTTCTTT
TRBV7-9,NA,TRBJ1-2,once,CASSLTTGYGYTF,TGTGCCAGCAGCTTAACGACAGGATATGGCTACACCTTC
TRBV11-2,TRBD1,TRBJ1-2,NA,CASSFRTGDNYGYTF,TGTGCCAGCAGCTTTAGGACAGGAGATAACTATGGCTACACCTTC
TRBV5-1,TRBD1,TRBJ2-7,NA,CASRDRVEAYEQYF,TGCGCCAGCCGCGACAGGGTCGAGGCTTACGAGCAGTACTTC
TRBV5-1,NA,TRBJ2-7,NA,CASARPGTYEQYF,TGCGCCAGCGCACGTCCGGGAACCTACGAGCAGTACTTC
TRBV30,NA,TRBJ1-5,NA,CAWSFTGTRNQPQHF,TGTGCCTGGAGTTTTACCGGGACGAGAAATCAGCCCCAGCATTTT
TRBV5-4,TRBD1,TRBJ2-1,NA,CASSFTFDRDNEQFF,TGTGCCAGCAGCTTTACTTTCGACAGGGACAATGAGCAGTTCTTC
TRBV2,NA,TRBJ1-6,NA,CASSVMGNSPLHF,TGTGCCAGCAGTGTTATGGGCAATTCACCCCTCCACTTT
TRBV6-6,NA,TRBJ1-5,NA,CASNVLENQPQHF,TGTGCCAGCAATGTCCTTGAGAATCAGCCCCAGCATTTT
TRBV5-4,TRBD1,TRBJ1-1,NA,CASSLRQGAAEAFF,TGTGCCAGCAGCTTACGGCAGGGGGCCGCTGAAGCTTTCTTT
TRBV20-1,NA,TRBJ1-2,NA,CSARTLFGYTF,TGCAGTGCTCGAACCCTTTTTGGCTACACCTTC
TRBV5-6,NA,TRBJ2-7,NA,CASSLRFLDEQYF,TGTGCCAGCAGCTTGAGGTTTTTGGACGAGCAGTACTTC
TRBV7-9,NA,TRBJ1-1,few,CASSAIPLGKAFF,TGTGCCAGCAGCGCGATCCCCTTGGGTAAAGCTTTCTTT
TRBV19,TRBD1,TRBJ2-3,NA,CASRNTGAGTDTQYF,TGTGCCAGTAGGAATACAGGGGCGGGCACAGATACGCAGTATTTT
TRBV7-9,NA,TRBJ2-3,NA,CASSLLSTQYF,TGTGCCAGCAGCTTATTGAGTACGCAGTATTTT
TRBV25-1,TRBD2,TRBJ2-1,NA,CASSPLEAGRYNEQFF,TGTGCCAGCAGTCCCTTGGAAGCGGGGAGGTACAATGAGCAGTTCTTC
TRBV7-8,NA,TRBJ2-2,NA,CASSLRQGLTGELFF,TGTGCCAGCAGCTTACGGCAGGGTCTCACCGGGGAGCTGTTTTTT
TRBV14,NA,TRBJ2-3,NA,CASSQIAIDSDHSDTQYF,TGTGCCAGCAGCCAGATCGCGATCGACAGCGACCATTCAGATACGCAGTATTTT
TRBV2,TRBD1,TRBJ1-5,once,CASRAGGPNQPQHF,TGTGCCAGCAGAGCAGGGGGCCCCAATCAGCCCCAGCATTTT
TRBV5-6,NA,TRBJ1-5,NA,CASSLSPGQPQHF,TGTGCCAGCAGCTTGTCCCCCGGTCAGCCCCAGCATTTT
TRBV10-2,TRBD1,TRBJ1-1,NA,CASRDRAPNTEAFF,TGCGCCAGCAGGGACAGGGCCCCGAACACTGAAGCTTTCTTT
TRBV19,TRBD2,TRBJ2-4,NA,CASSSGLAGTGNIQYF,TGTGCCAGTAGTTCCGGACTAGCGGGGACGGGAAACATTCAGTACTTC
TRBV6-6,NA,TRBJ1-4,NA,CASSVREKLFF,TGTGCCAGCAGCGTCCGGGAAAAACTGTTTTTT
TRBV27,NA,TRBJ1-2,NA,CASSLRGGGYTF,TGTGCCAGCAGTTTAAGGGGTGGTGGCTACACCTTC
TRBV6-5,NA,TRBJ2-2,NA,CASSYGDIDTGELFF,TGTGCCAGCAGTTACGGCGACATAGACACCGGGGAGCTGTTTTTT
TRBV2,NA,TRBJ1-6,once,CASSEILRSSPLHF,TGTGCCAGCAGTGAAATTTTGAGGAGTTCACCCCTCCACTTT
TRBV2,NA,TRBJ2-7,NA,CASSEGTSSSYEQYF,TGTGCCAGCAGTGAAGGGACTTCGAGCTCCTACGAGCAGTACTTC
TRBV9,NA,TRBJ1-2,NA,CASSVDPLHGLYGYTF,TGTGCCAGCAGCGTAGATCCCCTGCATGGCCTCTATGGCTACACCTTC
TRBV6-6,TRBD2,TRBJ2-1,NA,CASSYELAVHLEQFF,TGTGCCAGCAGTTACGAACTAGCGGTACACCTCGAGCAGTTCTTC
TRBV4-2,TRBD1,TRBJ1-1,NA,CASSQRQGASLNTEAFF,TGTGCCAGCAGCCAACGACAGGGGGCCAGCCTGAACACTGAAGCTTTCTTT
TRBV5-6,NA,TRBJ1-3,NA,CASSSPYYSGNTIYF,TGTGCCAGCAGCTCCCCGTACTACTCTGGAAACACCATATATTTT
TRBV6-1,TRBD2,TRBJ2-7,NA,CASSEALGLADSYEQYF,TGTGCCAGCAGTGAAGCGTTGGGACTAGCGGATTCCTACGAGCAGTACTTC
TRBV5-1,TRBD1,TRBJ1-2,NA,CASSWGDRGTYGYTF,TGCGCCAGCAGCTGGGGGGACAGGGGGACCTATGGCTACACCTTC
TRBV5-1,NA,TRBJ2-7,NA,CASSSQPGRSSYEQYF,TGCGCCAGCAGCTCCCAGCCGGGGCGAAGCTCCTACGAGCAGTACTTC
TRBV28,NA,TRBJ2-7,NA,CASSSTLVRYEQYF,TGTGCCAGCAGTTCTACTCTCGTCCGCTACGAGCAGTACTTC